The 4 T cell receptor beta chains given below trace back to one sample, sequenced in a study of T cell responses to AZD1222 COVID-19 vaccine. Sequencing used immunoSEQ multiplex PCR; TCRdb keeps in-frame clones, though not all of them. The table shows about 150,000 clones, with 89% occurring only once. The specimen was peripheral blood, collected on day 0 of AZD1222 vaccination. These receptors were taken from an adult in good health.

The J gene is TRBJ2-5, the V gene TRBV6-2 or TRBV6-3; 10 bases are a match to TRBD2. The V gene's germline CDR1 is MNHEY and CDR2 SVGEGT. Unmatched junction bases numbered 4, after V lost 5 bases and J lost 1 base. The CDR3 is 15 amino acids. The CDR3 nucleotides are TGTGCCAGCAGTCGAGCGGGAGGGCTCCAAGAGACCCAGTACTTC. This translates into CASSRAGGLQETQYF.

This clone was seen only once. The J gene is TRBJ2-3, the V gene TRBV5-1; TRBD2 matches 10 bases. CDR1 SGHRS and CDR2 YFSETQ come from the germline V gene. The CDR3 is made up of 17 amino acids. After removal of 4 bases from V and 3 bases from J, the junction contained 11 bases not matched to a gene. This chain's CDR3 is CASSPTASGSVTDTQYF. DNA of the CDR3: TGCGCCAGCAGCCCGACGGCTAGCGGGAGTGTAACAGATACGCAGTATTTT. Drawing the rest from reference TRBV5-1 and TRBJ2-3, the complete variable domain is KAGVTQTPRYLIKTRGQQVTLSCSPISGHRSVSWYQQTPGQGLQFLFEYFSETQRNKGNFPGRFSGRQFSNSRSEMNVSTLELGDSALYLCASSPTASGSVTDTQYFGPGTRLTVL.

The chain carries TRBV19 and TRBJ1-3; no definite D call. This CDR3 region has 15 residues. CDR1 and CDR2 (germline): LNHDA, SQIVND (reference sequence). V was shortened by 5 bases and J by 0 bases, with 11 bases between the two germline ends. CDR3 amino acids: CASSSQTVSGNTIYF. DNA for the CDR3: TGTGCCAGTAGTTCCCAGACGGTCTCTGGAAACACCATATATTTT.

The rearrangement joins TRBV3-1 (or the pseudogene TRBV3-2) to TRBJ2-7; 8 positions agree with TRBD2. The junction had 5 bases not matched to a gene; V was cut back by 1 base and J by 3 bases. Germline V gives CDR1 LGHDT, CDR2 YNNKEL (reference sequence). There are 15 residues in the CDR3. The CDR3: CASSQVSSGYYEQYF. CDR3 nucleotides: TGTGCCAGCAGCCAAGTGTCTAGCGGGTACTACGAGCAGTACTTC.